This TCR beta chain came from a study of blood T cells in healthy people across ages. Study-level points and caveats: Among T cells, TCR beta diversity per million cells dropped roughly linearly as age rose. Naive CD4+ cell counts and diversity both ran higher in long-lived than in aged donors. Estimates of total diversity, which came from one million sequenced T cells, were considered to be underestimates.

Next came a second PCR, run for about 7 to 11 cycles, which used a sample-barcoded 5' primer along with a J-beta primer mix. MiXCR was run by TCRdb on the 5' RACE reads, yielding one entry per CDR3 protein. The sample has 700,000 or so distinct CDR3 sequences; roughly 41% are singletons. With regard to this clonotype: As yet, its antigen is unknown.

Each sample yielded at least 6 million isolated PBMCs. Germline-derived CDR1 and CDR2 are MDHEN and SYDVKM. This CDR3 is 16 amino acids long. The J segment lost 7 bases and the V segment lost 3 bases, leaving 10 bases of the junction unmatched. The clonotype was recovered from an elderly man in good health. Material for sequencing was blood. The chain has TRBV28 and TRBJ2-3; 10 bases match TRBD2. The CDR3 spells CASSFRGLADVHTQYF. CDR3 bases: TGTGCCAGCAGTTTCAGAGGACTAGCGGACGTCCATACGCAGTATTTT.